The sequence of this T cell receptor (beta chain) was determined in a study of blood T cell repertoires in COVID-19. Study summary: Some COVID-19 samples were acute and others convalescent; all came from the United States, Italy and Spain. PBMCs, B-cell-depleted T cells, or T cells were the source of the cDNA or gDNA that made up the material.

V lost 5 bases and J 9 bases, leaving 11 bases between the germline ends. The CDR3 extends over 11 amino acids. From germline, CDR1 is SEHNR and CDR2 FQNEAQ (reference sequence). Under the authors' procedure: Counts of nucleated cells, estimated from reference gene primer amplification, were obtained. The assay was immunoSEQ multiplex PCR, and TCRdb's table has in-frame clones only and misses some. V and J calls and clone size are copied from that table; D and trimming were computed from the DNA. This sample has approximately 150,000 clones; approximately 87% occur once, and the top ten carry around 4%.

The receptor was isolated from a woman in her 70s with acute or convalescent COVID-19. Sequenced sample: peripheral blood. The chain carries TRBV7-9 and TRBJ2-7; TRBD2 might be the D (6 bases). The CDR3 is CASSGGPWQYF. The CDR3 region has the DNA TGTGCCAGCAGCGGAGGGCCCTGGCAGTACTTC.